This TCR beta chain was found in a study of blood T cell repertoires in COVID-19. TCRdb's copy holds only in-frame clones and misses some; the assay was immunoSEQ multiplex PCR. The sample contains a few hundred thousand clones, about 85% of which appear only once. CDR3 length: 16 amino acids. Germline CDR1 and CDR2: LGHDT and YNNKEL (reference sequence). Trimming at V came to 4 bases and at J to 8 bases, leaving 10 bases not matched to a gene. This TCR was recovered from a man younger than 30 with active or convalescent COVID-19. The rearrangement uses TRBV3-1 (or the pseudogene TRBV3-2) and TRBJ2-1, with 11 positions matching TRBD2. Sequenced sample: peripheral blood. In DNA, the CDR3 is TGTGCCAGCAGCCGTTTACTAGCGGGGGACGCGGATGAGCAGTTCTTC. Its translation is CASSRLLAGDADEQFF.